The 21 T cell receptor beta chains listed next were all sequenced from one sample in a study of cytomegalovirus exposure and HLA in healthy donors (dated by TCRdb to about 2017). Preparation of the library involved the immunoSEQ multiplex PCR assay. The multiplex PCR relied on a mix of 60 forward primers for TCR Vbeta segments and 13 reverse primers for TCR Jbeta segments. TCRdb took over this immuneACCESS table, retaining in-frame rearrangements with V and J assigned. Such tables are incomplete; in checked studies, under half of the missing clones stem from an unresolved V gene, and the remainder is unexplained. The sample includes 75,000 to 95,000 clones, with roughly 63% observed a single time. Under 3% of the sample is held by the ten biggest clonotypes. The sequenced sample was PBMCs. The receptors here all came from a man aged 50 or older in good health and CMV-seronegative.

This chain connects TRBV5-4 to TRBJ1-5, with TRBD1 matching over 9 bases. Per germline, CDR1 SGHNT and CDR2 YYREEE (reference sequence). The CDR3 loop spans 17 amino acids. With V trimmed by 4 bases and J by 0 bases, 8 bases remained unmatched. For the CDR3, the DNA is TGTGCCAGCAGCCCACGGACAGGGGATTATAGCAATCAGCCCCAGCATTTT. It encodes CASSPRTGDYSNQPQHF. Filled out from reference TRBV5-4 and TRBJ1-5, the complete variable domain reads ETGVTQSPTHLIKTRGQQVTLRCSSQSGHNTVSWYQQALGQGPQFIFQYYREEENGRGNFPPRFSGLQFPNYSSELNVNALELDDSALYLCASSPRTGDYSNQPQHFGDGTRLSIL.

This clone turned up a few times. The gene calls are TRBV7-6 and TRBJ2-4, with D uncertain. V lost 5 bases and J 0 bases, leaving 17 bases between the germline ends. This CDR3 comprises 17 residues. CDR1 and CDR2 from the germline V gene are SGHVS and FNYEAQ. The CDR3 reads CASSPNPRVLAKNIQYF. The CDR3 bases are TGTGCCAGCAGCCCGAACCCTAGAGTACTAGCCAAAAACATTCAGTACTTC.

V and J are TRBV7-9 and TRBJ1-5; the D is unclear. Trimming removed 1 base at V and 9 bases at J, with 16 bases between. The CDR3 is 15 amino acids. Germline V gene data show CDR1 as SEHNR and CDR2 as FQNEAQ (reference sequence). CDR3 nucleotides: TGTGCCAGCAGCTTAGATGCTACGGGTGATGGGCCCCAGCATTTT. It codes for CASSLDATGDGPQHF.

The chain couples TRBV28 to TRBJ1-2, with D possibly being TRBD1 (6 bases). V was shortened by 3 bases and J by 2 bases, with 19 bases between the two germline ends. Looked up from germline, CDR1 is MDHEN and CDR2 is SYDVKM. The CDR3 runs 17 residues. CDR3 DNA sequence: TGTGCCAGCAGTTTCCTTCCCACAGGGTCCTTGAACTATGGCTACACCTTC. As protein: CASSFLPTGSLNYGYTF.

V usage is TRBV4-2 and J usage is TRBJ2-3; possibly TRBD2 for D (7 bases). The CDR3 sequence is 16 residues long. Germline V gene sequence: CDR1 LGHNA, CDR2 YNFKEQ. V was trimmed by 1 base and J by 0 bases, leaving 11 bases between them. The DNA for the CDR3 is TGTGCCAGCAGCCAAGGAGGGGGGGGTAGCACAGATACGCAGTATTTT. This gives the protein CASSQGGGGSTDTQYF.

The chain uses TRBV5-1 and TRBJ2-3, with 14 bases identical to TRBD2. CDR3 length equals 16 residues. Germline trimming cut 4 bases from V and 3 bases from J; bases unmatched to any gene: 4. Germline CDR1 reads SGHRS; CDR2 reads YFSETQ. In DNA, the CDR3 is TGCGCCAGCAGCGCGGGACTAGCGGGGGCGACAGATACGCAGTATTTT. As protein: CASSAGLAGATDTQYF.

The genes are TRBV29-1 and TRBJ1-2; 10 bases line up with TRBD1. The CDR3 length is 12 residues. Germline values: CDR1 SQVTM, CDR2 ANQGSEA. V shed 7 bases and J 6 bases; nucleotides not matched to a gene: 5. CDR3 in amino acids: CSAPGQGDGYTF. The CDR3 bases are TGCAGCGCTCCCGGACAGGGGGATGGCTACACCTTC. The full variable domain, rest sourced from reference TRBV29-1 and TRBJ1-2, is SAVISQKPSRDICQRGTSLTIQCQVDSQVTMMFWYRQQPGQSLTLIATANQGSEATYESGFVIDKFPISRPNLTFSTLTVSNMSPEDSSIYLCSAPGQGDGYTFGSGTRLTVV.

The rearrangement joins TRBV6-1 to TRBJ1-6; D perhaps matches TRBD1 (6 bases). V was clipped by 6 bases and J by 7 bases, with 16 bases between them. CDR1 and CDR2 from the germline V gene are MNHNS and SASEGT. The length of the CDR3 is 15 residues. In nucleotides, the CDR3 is TGTGCCAGCAGGGGACACCCCTCAAACAATTCACCCCTCCACTTT. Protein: CASRGHPSNNSPLHF.

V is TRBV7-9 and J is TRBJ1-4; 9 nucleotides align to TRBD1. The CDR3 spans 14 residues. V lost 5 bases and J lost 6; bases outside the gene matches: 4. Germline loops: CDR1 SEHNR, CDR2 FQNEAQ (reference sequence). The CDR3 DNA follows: TGTGCCAGCAGCCACGGACAGGGGTATGAAAAACTGTTTTTT. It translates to CASSHGQGYEKLFF.

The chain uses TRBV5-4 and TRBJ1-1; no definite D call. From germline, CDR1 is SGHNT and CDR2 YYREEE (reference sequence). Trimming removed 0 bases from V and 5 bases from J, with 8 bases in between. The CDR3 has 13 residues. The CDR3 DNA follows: TGTGCCAGCAGCTTGGGAGCGCAGACTGAAGCTTTCTTT. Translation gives CASSLGAQTEAFF.

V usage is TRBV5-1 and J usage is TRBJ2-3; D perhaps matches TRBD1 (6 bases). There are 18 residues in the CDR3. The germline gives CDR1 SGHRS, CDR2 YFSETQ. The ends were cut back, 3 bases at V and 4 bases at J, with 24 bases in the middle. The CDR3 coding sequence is TGCGCCAGCAGCTCCCTGGGACAAAACTTCGGTTTGTCAGATACGCAGTATTTT. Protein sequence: CASSSLGQNFGLSDTQYF.

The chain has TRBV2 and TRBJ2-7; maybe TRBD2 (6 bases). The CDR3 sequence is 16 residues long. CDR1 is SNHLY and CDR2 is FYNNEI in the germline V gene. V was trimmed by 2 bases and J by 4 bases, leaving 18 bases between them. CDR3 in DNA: TGTGCCAGCAGTGAAACGGGGGAATCGGGCTTGTACGAGCAGTACTTC. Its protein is CASSETGESGLYEQYF.

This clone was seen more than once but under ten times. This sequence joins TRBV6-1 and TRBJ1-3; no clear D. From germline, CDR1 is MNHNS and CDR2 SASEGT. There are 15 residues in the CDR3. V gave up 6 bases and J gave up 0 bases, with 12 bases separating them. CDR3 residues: CASSATDDSGNTIYF. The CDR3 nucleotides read TGTGCCAGCAGCGCTACAGACGACTCTGGAAACACCATATATTTT.

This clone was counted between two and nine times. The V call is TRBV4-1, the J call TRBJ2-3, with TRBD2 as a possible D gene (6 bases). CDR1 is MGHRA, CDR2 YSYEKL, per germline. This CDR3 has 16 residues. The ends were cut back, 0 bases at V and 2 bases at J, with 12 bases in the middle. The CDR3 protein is CASSQEHGSDTDTQYF. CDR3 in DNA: TGCGCCAGCAGCCAAGAGCACGGGAGTGACACAGATACGCAGTATTTT.

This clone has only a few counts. CDR3 DNA sequence: TGTGCCAGCAGAAGACAGGTTAATGAAAAACTGTTTTTT. Protein sequence: CASRRQVNEKLFF. The rearrangement links TRBV6-5 to TRBJ1-4, with D perhaps TRBD1 (6 bases). The CDR3 sequence is 13 residues long. CDR1 and CDR2 from the germline V gene are MNHEY and SVGAGI. Deletions cut 6 bases from V and 4 bases from J, with 9 bases between.

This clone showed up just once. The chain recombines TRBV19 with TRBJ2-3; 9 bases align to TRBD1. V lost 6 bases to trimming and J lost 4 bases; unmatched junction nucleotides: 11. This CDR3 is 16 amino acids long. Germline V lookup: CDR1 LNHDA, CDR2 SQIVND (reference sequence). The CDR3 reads CASSPPPGQGPDTQYF. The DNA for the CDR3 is TGTGCCAGTAGCCCGCCCCCGGGACAGGGACCAGATACGCAGTATTTT.

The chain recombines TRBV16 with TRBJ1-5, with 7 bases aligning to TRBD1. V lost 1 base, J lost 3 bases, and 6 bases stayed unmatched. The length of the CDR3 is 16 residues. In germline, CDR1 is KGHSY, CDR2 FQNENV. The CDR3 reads CASSQYGGQSNQPQHF. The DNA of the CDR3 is TGTGCCAGCAGCCAATACGGGGGACAGTCCAATCAGCCCCAGCATTTT.

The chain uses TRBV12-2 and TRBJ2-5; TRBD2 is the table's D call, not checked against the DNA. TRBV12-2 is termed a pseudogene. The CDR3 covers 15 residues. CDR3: CASRLQAGGQETQYF. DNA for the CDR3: TGTGCAAGTCGCTTACAAGCGGGGGGTCAAGAGACCCAGTACTTC.

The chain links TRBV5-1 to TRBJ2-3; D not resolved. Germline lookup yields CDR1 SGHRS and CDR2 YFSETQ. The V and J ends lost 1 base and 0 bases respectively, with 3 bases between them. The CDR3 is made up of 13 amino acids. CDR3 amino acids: CASSLTSTDTQYF. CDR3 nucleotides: TGCGCCAGCAGCTTGACTAGCACAGATACGCAGTATTTT.

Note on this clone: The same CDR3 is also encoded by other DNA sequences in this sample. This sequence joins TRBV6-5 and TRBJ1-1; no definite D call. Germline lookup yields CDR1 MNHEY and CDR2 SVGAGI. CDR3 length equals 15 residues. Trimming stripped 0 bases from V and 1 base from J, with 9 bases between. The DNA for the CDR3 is TGTGCCAGCAGTTACTCTGCAGGATGGAACACTGAAGCTTTCTTT. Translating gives CASSYSAGWNTEAFF.

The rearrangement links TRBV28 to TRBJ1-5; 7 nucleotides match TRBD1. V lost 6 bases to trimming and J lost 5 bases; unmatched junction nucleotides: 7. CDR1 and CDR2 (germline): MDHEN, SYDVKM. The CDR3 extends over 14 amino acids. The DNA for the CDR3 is TGTGCCAGCAGCCGCACAGGGGCGTATCAGCCCCAGCATTTT. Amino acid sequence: CASSRTGAYQPQHF. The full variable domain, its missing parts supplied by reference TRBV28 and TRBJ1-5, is DVKVTQSSRYLVKRTGEKVFLECVQDMDHENMFWYRQDPGLGLRLIYFSYDVKMKEKGDIPEGYSVSREKKERFSLILESASTNQTSMYLCASSRTGAYQPQHFGDGTRLSIL.